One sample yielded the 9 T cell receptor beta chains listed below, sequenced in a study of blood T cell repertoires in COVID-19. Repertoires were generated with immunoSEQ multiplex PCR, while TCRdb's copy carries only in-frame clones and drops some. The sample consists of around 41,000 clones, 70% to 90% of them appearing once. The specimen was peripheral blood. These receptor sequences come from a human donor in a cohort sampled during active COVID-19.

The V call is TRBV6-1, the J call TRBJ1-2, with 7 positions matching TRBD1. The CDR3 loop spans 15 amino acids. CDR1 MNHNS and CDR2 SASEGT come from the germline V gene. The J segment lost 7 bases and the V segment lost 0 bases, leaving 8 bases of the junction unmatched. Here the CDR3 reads CASSEAGTVPLGYTF. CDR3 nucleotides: TGTGCCAGCAGTGAAGCCGGGACAGTGCCTCTTGGCTACACCTTC.

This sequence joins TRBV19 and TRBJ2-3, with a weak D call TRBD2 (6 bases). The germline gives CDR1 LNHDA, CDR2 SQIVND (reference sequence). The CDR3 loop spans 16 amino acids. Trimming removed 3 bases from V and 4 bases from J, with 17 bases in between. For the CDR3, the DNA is TGTGCCAGTAGTATCAGAACGGGAGAGGTGGCAGATACGCAGTATTTT. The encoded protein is CASSIRTGEVADTQYF.

The CDR3 DNA reads as TGTGCCAGCAGTGAGACAGGGATCTCACCCCTCCACTTT. It translates to CASSETGISPLHF. The chain carries TRBV27 and TRBJ1-6; 7 bases match TRBD1. Losses at the gene ends were 5 bases for V and 10 bases for J; bases not matched to a gene: 5. CDR1 is MNHEY, CDR2 SMNVEV, per germline (reference sequence). The CDR3 length is 13 residues.

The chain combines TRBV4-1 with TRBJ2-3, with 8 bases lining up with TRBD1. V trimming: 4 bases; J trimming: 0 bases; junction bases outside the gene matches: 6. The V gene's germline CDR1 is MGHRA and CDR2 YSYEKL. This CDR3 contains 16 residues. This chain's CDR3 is CASSRQGMASTDTQYF. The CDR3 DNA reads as TGCGCCAGCAGCCGACAGGGGATGGCTAGCACAGATACGCAGTATTTT.

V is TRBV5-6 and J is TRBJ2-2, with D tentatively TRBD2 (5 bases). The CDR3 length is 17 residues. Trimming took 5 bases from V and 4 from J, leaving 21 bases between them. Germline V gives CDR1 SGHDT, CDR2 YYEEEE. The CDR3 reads CASSRLPRRWGTGELFF. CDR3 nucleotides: TGTGCCAGCAGTCGACTACCGCGGCGATGGGGCACCGGGGAGCTGTTTTTT.

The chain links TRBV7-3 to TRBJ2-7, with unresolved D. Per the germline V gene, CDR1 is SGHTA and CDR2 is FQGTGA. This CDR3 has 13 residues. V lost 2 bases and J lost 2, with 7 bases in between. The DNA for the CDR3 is TGTGCCAGCAGCTTAGCGGCAGCCTACGAGCAGTACTTC. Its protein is CASSLAAAYEQYF.

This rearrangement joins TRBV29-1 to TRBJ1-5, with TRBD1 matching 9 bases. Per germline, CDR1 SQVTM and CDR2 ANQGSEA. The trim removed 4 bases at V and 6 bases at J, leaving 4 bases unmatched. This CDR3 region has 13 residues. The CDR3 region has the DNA TGCAGCGTTGGGGGACAGGGAGGTCAGCCCCAGCATTTT. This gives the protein CSVGGQGGQPQHF.

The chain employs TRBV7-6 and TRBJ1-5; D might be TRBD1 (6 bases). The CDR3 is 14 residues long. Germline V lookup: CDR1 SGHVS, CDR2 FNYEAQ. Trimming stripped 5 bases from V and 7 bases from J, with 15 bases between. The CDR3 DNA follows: TGTGCCAGCAGCCTCAACAGGGATAACCAGCCCCAGCATTTT. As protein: CASSLNRDNQPQHF.

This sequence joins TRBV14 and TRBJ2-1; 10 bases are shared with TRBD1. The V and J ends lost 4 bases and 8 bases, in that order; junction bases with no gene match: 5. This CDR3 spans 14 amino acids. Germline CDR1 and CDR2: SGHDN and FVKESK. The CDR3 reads CASSLSGTGDEQFF. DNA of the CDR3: TGTGCCAGCAGCCTCTCCGGGACAGGGGATGAGCAGTTCTTC. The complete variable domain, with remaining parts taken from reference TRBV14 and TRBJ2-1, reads EAGVTQFPSHSVIEKGQTVTLRCDPISGHDNLYWYRRVMGKEIKFLLHFVKESKQDESGMPNNRFLAERTGGTYSTLKVQPAELEDSGVYFCASSLSGTGDEQFFGPGTRLTVL.